This TCR beta chain originates from a study of human T cells and chemical hapten exposure. Time point specified: patch test 1, 2 weeks after DPC sensitization. Treatment here: therapeutic diphenylcyclopropenone sensitization with weekly scalp DPC. In every case, blood was obtained before the patch test was applied. Per the authors' pipeline: Sample TCR counts, which ranged from about 23,224 to 690,600, had a median of approximately 96,000. TCRdb analysed the RACE reads with MiXCR anew, one entry per CDR3 protein. The V and J calls were determined by TCRdb, not by the authors. In the table there are about 360,000 distinct CDR3 sequences, 6% to 8.5% of which are singletons. Study-wide points: Positive correlation was observed between PT1 expanded TCR counts and patch test score.

Trimming took off 0 bases at V and 8 bases at J, with 11 bases between the two ends. The germline CDR1 and CDR2 sequences are LGHNA and YSLEER. The CDR3 covers 14 residues. In this sample, this clonotype turned up many times. Its antigen is as yet unknown. The sample in question was whole blood, obtained in connection with sensitization to the hapten diphenylcyclopropenone (DPC). The receptor comes from a woman in her late teens or twenties with alopecia areata. Some clones in this sample may be carry-over from other donors' samples. The gene calls are TRBV4-3 and TRBJ2-1; no definite D call. CDR3 nucleotides: TGCGCCAGCAGCCAAGATAAATTATGGGATGAGCAGTTCTTC. Amino acid sequence: CASSQDKLWDEQFF.